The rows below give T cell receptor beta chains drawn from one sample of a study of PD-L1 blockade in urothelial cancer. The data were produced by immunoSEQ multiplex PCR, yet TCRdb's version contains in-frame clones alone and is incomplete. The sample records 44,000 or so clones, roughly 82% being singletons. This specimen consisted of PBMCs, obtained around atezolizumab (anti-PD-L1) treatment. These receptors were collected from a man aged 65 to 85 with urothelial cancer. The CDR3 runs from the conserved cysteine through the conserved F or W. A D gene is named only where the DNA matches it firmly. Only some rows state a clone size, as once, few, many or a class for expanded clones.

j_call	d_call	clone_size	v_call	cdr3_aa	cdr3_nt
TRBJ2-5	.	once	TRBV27	CASSPRRGWAETQYF	TGTGCCAGCAGTCCGCGGAGGGGTTGGGCCGAGACCCAGTACTTC
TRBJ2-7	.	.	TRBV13	CASSLGSGYEQYF	TGTGCCAGCAGCTTAGGGTCCGGCTACGAGCAGTACTTC
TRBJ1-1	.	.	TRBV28	CASTFGGRDTEAFF	TGTGCCAGCACCTTTGGAGGGCGGGACACTGAAGCTTTCTTT
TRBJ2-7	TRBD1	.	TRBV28	CASSTRDRVAYEQYF	TGTGCCAGCAGTACCCGAGACAGGGTAGCCTACGAGCAGTACTTC
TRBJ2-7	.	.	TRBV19	CASGRGGFTRRDEQYF	TGTGCCAGTGGTCGAGGGGGTTTCACTCGAAGGGACGAGCAGTACTTC
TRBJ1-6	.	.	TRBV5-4	CASSLTGLQSPLHF	TGTGCCAGCAGCTTGACAGGGTTACAATCACCCCTCCACTTT
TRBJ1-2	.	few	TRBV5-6	CASSLGQVPGNTF	TGTGCCAGCAGCTTGGGGCAGGTCCCGGGAAACACCTTC
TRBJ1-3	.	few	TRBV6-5	CASMASGNTIYF	TGTGCCAGCATGGCTTCTGGAAACACCATATATTTT
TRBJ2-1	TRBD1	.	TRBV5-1	CASSSGQAPNEQFF	TGCGCCAGCAGCTCAGGACAGGCTCCAAATGAGCAGTTCTTC
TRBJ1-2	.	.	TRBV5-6	CASSSVAVLGYGYTF	TGTGCCAGCAGCTCGGTCGCGGTTCTCGGCTATGGCTACACCTTC
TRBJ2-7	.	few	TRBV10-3	CAISPFNLGGEQYF	TGTGCCATCAGTCCCTTTAACTTGGGGGGCGAGCAGTACTTC
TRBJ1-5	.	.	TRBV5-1	CASSLDGGNQPQHF	TGCGCCAGCAGCTTGGACGGAGGCAATCAGCCCCAGCATTTT
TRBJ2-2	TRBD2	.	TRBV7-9	CASSLEGLAGANTGELFF	TGTGCCAGCAGCTTAGAGGGACTAGCGGGGGCGAACACCGGGGAGCTGTTTTTT
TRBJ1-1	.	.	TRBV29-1	CSVETGGTNTEAFF	TGCAGCGTTGAAACCGGGGGGACGAACACTGAAGCTTTCTTT
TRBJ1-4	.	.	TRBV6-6	CASTPAGGEKLFF	TGTGCCAGCACGCCGGCAGGAGGTGAAAAACTGTTTTTT
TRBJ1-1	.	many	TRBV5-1	CASSLGGNTEAFF	TGCGCCAGCAGCTTAGGGGGTAACACTGAAGCTTTCTTT
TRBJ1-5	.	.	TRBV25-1	CASSPPGFSNQPQHF	TGTGCCAGCAGTCCGCCGGGATTTAGCAATCAGCCCCAGCATTTT
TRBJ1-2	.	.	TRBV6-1	CATTWGVNYGYTF	TGTGCCACCACTTGGGGGGTTAACTATGGCTACACCTTC
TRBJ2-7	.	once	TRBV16	CASSPSKGTYEQYF	TGTGCCAGCAGCCCTTCGAAGGGGACCTACGAGCAGTACTTC
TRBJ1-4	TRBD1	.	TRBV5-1	CASSYSGGSNEKLFF	TGCGCCAGCAGCTACTCAGGGGGCTCTAATGAAAAACTGTTTTTT
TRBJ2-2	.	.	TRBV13	CASSSPSKAVTGELFF	TGTGCCAGCAGCTCCCCTAGCAAAGCAGTGACCGGGGAGCTGTTTTTT
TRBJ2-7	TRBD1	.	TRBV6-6	CASSPGTGPYEQYF	TGTGCCAGCAGTCCCGGGACAGGACCCTACGAGCAGTACTTC
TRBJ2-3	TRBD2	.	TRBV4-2	CASSQDESGGPWADTQYF	TGTGCCAGCAGCCAAGACGAATCGGGAGGGCCATGGGCAGATACGCAGTATTTT
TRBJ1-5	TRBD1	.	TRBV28	CASSFGTVNQPQHF	TGTGCCAGCAGTTTTGGGACAGTAAATCAGCCCCAGCATTTT
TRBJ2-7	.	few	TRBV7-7	CASSLPWTRPYEQYF	TGTGCCAGCAGCTTACCTTGGACAAGGCCCTACGAGCAGTACTTC
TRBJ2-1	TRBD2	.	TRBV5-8	CASTRRTGLAEPRRNEQFF	TGTGCCAGCACCAGACGAACTGGACTAGCGGAGCCCCGCCGAAATGAGCAGTTCTTC
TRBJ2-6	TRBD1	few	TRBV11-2	CASSYLQGSVLTF	TGTGCCAGCAGCTACCTACAGGGGTCCGTCCTGACTTTC
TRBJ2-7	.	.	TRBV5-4	CASSLMGTSYDEQYF	TGTGCCAGCAGCTTGATGGGGACATCATACGACGAGCAGTACTTC
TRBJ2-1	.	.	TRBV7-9	CASSLTRGKRQNEQFF	TGTGCCAGCAGCTTGACCCGAGGAAAGCGCCAGAATGAGCAGTTCTTC
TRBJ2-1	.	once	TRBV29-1	CSVGQSNEQFF	TGCAGCGTTGGGCAGTCCAATGAGCAGTTCTTC
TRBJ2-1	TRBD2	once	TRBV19	CASRLGTSGRDEQFF	TGTGCCAGTAGGCTCGGGACTAGCGGGAGGGATGAGCAGTTCTTC
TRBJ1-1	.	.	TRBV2	CASTPRAGANTEAFF	TGTGCCAGCACCCCTCGCGCGGGGGCAAACACTGAAGCTTTCTTT
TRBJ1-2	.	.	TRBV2	CARTRGAYGGYTF	TGTGCCCGAACCCGGGGGGCGTATGGTGGCTACACCTTC
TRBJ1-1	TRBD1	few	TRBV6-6	CASIGQGAENTEAFF	TGTGCCAGCATCGGGCAGGGGGCTGAGAACACTGAAGCTTTCTTT
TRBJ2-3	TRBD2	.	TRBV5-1	CASRWRIAGVDTQYF	TGCGCCAGCAGGTGGCGGATAGCGGGAGTAGATACGCAGTATTTT
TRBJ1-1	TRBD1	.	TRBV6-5	CASSRQGWNTEAFF	TGTGCCAGCAGTCGACAGGGGTGGAACACTGAAGCTTTCTTT
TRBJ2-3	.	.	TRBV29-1	CSVGQARSTDTQYF	TGCAGCGTTGGACAGGCGAGGAGCACAGATACGCAGTATTTT
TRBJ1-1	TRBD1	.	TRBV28	CASTLRQGGSTEAFF	TGTGCCAGCACCCTACGGCAGGGGGGCAGCACTGAAGCTTTCTTT
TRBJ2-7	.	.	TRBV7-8	CASSLKPSYEQYF	TGTGCCAGCAGTTTAAAGCCCTCCTACGAGCAGTACTTC
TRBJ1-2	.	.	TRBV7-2	CASSLAEGATNYGYTF	TGTGCCAGCAGCCTAGCGGAAGGGGCGACTAACTATGGCTACACCTTC
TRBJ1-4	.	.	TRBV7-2	CASSLDGPATNEKLFF	TGTGCCAGCAGCTTAGATGGGCCGGCAACTAATGAAAAACTGTTTTTT
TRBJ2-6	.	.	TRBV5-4	CASSLESGANVLTF	TGTGCCAGCAGCTTAGAGTCTGGGGCCAACGTCCTGACTTTC
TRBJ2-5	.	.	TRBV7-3	CASSLSGQAGETQYF	TGTGCCAGCAGCTTATCTGGACAGGCGGGGGAGACCCAGTACTTC
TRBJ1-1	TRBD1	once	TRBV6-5	CASSYRGQGGAFF	TGTGCCAGCAGTTACCGGGGACAGGGGGGAGCTTTCTTT
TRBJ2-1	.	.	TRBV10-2	CASTPLVSSYNEQFF	TGCGCCAGCACACCACTCGTTAGCTCCTACAATGAGCAGTTCTTC
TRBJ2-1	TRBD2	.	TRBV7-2	CASSPLAGNTYNEQFF	TGTGCCAGCAGCCCCCTAGCGGGCAACACCTACAATGAGCAGTTCTTC
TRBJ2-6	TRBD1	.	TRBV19	CASSPGGMGANVLTF	TGTGCCAGTAGTCCAGGGGGTATGGGGGCCAACGTCCTGACTTTC
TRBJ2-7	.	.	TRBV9	CASSVDQIVNEQYF	TGTGCCAGCAGCGTAGACCAGATTGTAAACGAGCAGTACTTC
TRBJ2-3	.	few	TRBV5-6	CASSFRRRDTDTQYF	TGTGCCAGCAGCTTCCGGAGGCGGGACACAGATACGCAGTATTTT
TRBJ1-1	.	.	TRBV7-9	CASSSLVVEAFF	TGTGCCAGCAGCTCCCTAGTGGTTGAAGCTTTCTTT
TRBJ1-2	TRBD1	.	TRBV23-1	CASIRTGTVDYGYTF	TGCGCCAGCATCCGGACCGGGACAGTCGACTATGGCTACACCTTC
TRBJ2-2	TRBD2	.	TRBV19	CASSSSGGVSTGELFF	TGTGCCAGTAGTTCGAGCGGGGGTGTGTCCACCGGGGAGCTGTTTTTT